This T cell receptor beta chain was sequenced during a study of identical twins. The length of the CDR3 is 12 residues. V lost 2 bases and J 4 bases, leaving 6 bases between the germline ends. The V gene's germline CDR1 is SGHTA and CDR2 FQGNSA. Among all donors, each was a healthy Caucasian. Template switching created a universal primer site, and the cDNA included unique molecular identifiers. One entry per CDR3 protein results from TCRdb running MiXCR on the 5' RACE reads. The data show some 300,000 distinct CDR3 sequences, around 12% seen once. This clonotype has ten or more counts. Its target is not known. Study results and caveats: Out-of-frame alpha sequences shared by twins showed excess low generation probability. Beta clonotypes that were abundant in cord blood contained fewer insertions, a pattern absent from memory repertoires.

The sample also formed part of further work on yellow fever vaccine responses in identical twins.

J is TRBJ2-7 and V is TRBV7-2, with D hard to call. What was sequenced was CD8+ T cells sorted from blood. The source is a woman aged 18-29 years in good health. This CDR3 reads CASSLSVYEQYF. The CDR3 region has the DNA TGTGCCAGCAGCTTATCCGTATACGAGCAGTACTTC.